The rows below give T cell receptor beta chains drawn from one sample of a study of TIL therapy for anti-PD-1-resistant metastatic lung cancer. Assay used: immunoSEQ multiplex PCR; TCRdb lists only in-frame clones, some missing. The data show just under 60,000 clones, roughly 80% seen once. The sample here was blood, taken at baseline. The origin of the receptors is a person aged 25 to 85 with non-small cell lung cancer. Each CDR3 is given with its conserved first and last residue. Fields, in order: CDR3 DNA, CDR3 protein, clone size, J gene, V gene, D gene. A D gene is named only where the DNA matches it firmly. The listing skips clone size in some rows; elsewhere it reads once, few, many or a size class.

TGTGCCAGCAGCGTTGATCTCGTCTCCTACGAGCAGTACTTC	CASSVDLVSYEQYF	NA	TRBJ2-7	TRBV9	NA
TGTGCCAGCGGGAGGACAGGTTGGACTGAAGCTTTCTTT	CASGRTGWTEAFF	NA	TRBJ1-1	TRBV27	TRBD1
TGTGCCACCAGCCACCTCCGCGAGCAGTACTTC	CATSHLREQYF	few	TRBJ2-7	TRBV15	NA
TGTGCCACGCTCGAGAGCCTCGGGGACAAAAACATTCAGTACTTC	CATLESLGDKNIQYF	NA	TRBJ2-4	TRBV6-1	NA
TGCGCCAGCACCGGGACTTTGAACACCGGGGAGCTGTTTTTT	CASTGTLNTGELFF	NA	TRBJ2-2	TRBV5-1	NA
TGTGCCAGTATCCCCGGGACTAGCCGGCCCGGGGAGCTGTTTTTT	CASIPGTSRPGELFF	NA	TRBJ2-2	TRBV19	TRBD2
TGTGCCAGCAGTTTAGACAGGGGCGATCAGCCCCAGCATTTT	CASSLDRGDQPQHF	NA	TRBJ1-5	TRBV28	TRBD1
TGCGCCAGCAGCCAAGATCGCTTAGCGGGAGGGCCAGATACGCAGTATTTT	CASSQDRLAGGPDTQYF	once	TRBJ2-3	TRBV4-1	TRBD2
TGCGCCAGCAGGGAGGGGGGCGCGGGCTACGAGCAGTACTTC	CASREGGAGYEQYF	NA	TRBJ2-7	TRBV5-1	NA
TGTGCCAGCAGCTTAGCGGGGGGACAGGGGCACATTCAGTACTTC	CASSLAGGQGHIQYF	NA	TRBJ2-4	TRBV11-3	TRBD1
TGTGCCAGCAGCCTAATTAGCGGGGGCCACGGGGCAGATACGCAGTATTTT	CASSLISGGHGADTQYF	NA	TRBJ2-3	TRBV9	TRBD2
TGTGCCAGTAAGGACAGCTTCTTCTCCTACGAGCAGTACTTC	CASKDSFFSYEQYF	few	TRBJ2-7	TRBV19	NA
TGTGCCAGTAGTATCGGGACTAGCGTCTTCGATGAGCAGTTCTTC	CASSIGTSVFDEQFF	NA	TRBJ2-1	TRBV19	TRBD2
TGTGCCAGCAGCCCGGGTGTGGACGCGGCGGGCACCGGGGAGCTGTTTTTT	CASSPGVDAAGTGELFF	NA	TRBJ2-2	TRBV5-6	NA
TGTGCCAGCAGCCAAGATTTGGCGAGGGAGACCCAGTACTTC	CASSQDLARETQYF	few	TRBJ2-5	TRBV4-2	NA
TGCGCCAGCAGCCGCGGGTGGCTAGCTCAAGAGACCCAGTACTTC	CASSRGWLAQETQYF	NA	TRBJ2-5	TRBV4-3	NA
TGTGCCAGCGGAGACAGGGTCAGGCAGCCCCAGCATTTT	CASGDRVRQPQHF	NA	TRBJ1-5	TRBV7-2	TRBD1
TGCGCCAGCAGCTTGACAGGGGAGACTGAAGCTTTCTTT	CASSLTGETEAFF	NA	TRBJ1-1	TRBV5-1	TRBD1
TGCGCCAGCAGCCAAGACAGGTACAAGCAGTACTTC	CASSQDRYKQYF	NA	TRBJ2-7	TRBV5-1	NA
TGTGCCAGCAGCTTAGCGAGCGGGAGCGGAGAGACCCAGTACTTC	CASSLASGSGETQYF	NA	TRBJ2-5	TRBV7-2	TRBD2
TGCAGCGTTGACCCACCGGGTGGCTATGGCTACACCTTC	CSVDPPGGYGYTF	NA	TRBJ1-2	TRBV29-1	NA
TGTGCCAGCAGCCACGACAAGAACACTGAAGCTTTCTTT	CASSHDKNTEAFF	NA	TRBJ1-1	TRBV28	NA
TGCGCCAGCAGTGTGCTCAACAATGAGCAGTTCTTC	CASSVLNNEQFF	NA	TRBJ2-1	TRBV5-1	NA
TGTGCCAGCAGCGGGGACAGGGGGTACATTCAGTACTTC	CASSGDRGYIQYF	once	TRBJ2-4	TRBV11-1	TRBD1
TGTGCCAGCAGCCCAGGTTTGAGCTCCTACAATGAGCAGTTCTTC	CASSPGLSSYNEQFF	NA	TRBJ2-1	TRBV13	NA
TGTGCCAGCAGCTCCACCGACGGGACTGAAGCTTTCTTT	CASSSTDGTEAFF	NA	TRBJ1-1	TRBV11-2	NA
TGTGCCAGCAGCAGCGACAGTAGCTCCTACGAGCAGTACTTC	CASSSDSSSYEQYF	NA	TRBJ2-7	TRBV7-9	NA
TGCGCCAGCAGCTTGTTTTGGGGGGCGAACACTGAAGCTTTCTTT	CASSLFWGANTEAFF	NA	TRBJ1-1	TRBV5-1	NA
TGTGCCAGCAGCATCGGGACTAGCGGGGGGGGTGGCACAGATACGCAGTATTTT	CASSIGTSGGGGTDTQYF	NA	TRBJ2-3	TRBV9	TRBD2
TGTGCCATCAGTGATTCGGAGGGGAAGAATTCACCCCTCCACTTT	CAISDSEGKNSPLHF	NA	TRBJ1-6	TRBV10-3	NA
TGTGCCACGGGTACGGGAGAAACTAGTGGCTACACCTTC	CATGTGETSGYTF	few	TRBJ1-2	TRBV10-3	NA
TGTGCCAGCAGCTTGAGTAGCCGAAGCTACGAGCAGTACTTC	CASSLSSRSYEQYF	NA	TRBJ2-7	TRBV11-3	NA
TGCGCCAGCAGTCACCTGGGTGGAATAGAGACCCAGTACTTC	CASSHLGGIETQYF	NA	TRBJ2-5	TRBV23-1	NA
TGTGCCAGCAGCGGGCCCGGGACAGGGCCCTACGAGCAGTACTTC	CASSGPGTGPYEQYF	few	TRBJ2-7	TRBV5-4	TRBD1
TGTGCCAGCAGCGAGACAGCGCGGAGAGATACGCAGTATTTT	CASSETARRDTQYF	NA	TRBJ2-3	TRBV9	NA
TGCGCCAGCATCCGAGACCTGGGGTATACTGAAGCTTTCTTT	CASIRDLGYTEAFF	NA	TRBJ1-1	TRBV10-2	NA
TGTGCCAGCAGTTTTGGGTTCGTCACTAATGAAAAACTGTTTTTT	CASSFGFVTNEKLFF	NA	TRBJ1-4	TRBV6-5	NA
TGCGCCAGCAGCGACCTAGCGGGGGGCGAGACCCAGTACTTC	CASSDLAGGETQYF	NA	TRBJ2-5	TRBV4-3	TRBD2
TGCGCCAGCAGCCAAGGGATGAACACAGATACGCAGTATTTT	CASSQGMNTDTQYF	NA	TRBJ2-3	TRBV4-1	NA
TGTGCCAGCAGCGTCGGACAGGGAGGGTCCAAAAACATTCAGTACTTC	CASSVGQGGSKNIQYF	NA	TRBJ2-4	TRBV28	NA
TGTGCCAGCAGCCAAGATCTGCGGGGAAGACAAGAGACCCAGTACTTC	CASSQDLRGRQETQYF	NA	TRBJ2-5	TRBV5-4	NA
TGTGCCAGTAGTAGCAGGGAAAATCAGCCCCAGCATTTT	CASSSRENQPQHF	NA	TRBJ1-5	TRBV19	NA
TGCAGTGCTAACAGGGAAGAGACCCAGTACTTC	CSANREETQYF	NA	TRBJ2-5	TRBV20-1	NA
TGTGCCAGCAGTGTAGTAGGAGATAACTATGGCTACACCTTC	CASSVVGDNYGYTF	NA	TRBJ1-2	TRBV25-1	NA
TGCAGCGTTGAGAGGGACAGCGTCGGCTACACCTTC	CSVERDSVGYTF	NA	TRBJ1-2	TRBV29-1	TRBD1
TGTGCCAGCAGCTTGGCCCCGGGACAGGGTTTGTATGAGCAGTTCTTC	CASSLAPGQGLYEQFF	once	TRBJ2-1	TRBV5-8	TRBD1
TGTGCCAGCAGTGACTCCCCTGTGGGGGGGGTGAAAGATACGCAGTATTTT	CASSDSPVGGVKDTQYF	NA	TRBJ2-3	TRBV6-4	TRBD2
TGTGCCAGCAGTTACGGCGGAAACAGGGATGAAAAACTGTTTTTT	CASSYGGNRDEKLFF	NA	TRBJ1-4	TRBV6-6	NA
TGTGCCAGCAGCTTACTCCCCAGGGAAGAGACCCAGTACTTC	CASSLLPREETQYF	NA	TRBJ2-5	TRBV7-7	NA
TGTGCCAGCAGCTTGGCCGGGACAGGGACCTACAATGAGCAGTTCTTC	CASSLAGTGTYNEQFF	NA	TRBJ2-1	TRBV5-8	TRBD1
TGTGCCAGCAGCGTCCGGGGGCTACAAGAGACCCAGTACTTC	CASSVRGLQETQYF	once	TRBJ2-5	TRBV9	NA
TGCGCCAGCAGCCAAGAAACCGGGACAGGGTCCCTAAATGAGCAGTTCTTC	CASSQETGTGSLNEQFF	NA	TRBJ2-1	TRBV4-1	TRBD1
TGTGCCAGCAGCTTGGCCTTCCAGAGCTACGAGCAGTACTTC	CASSLAFQSYEQYF	NA	TRBJ2-7	TRBV5-5	NA
TGCGCCAGCAGCCGAACGACGCAAGATACGCAGTATTTT	CASSRTTQDTQYF	NA	TRBJ2-3	TRBV4-3	NA
TGTGCCAGCAGTTTGGCTAATCAACGGGGAGCTTTCTTT	CASSLANQRGAFF	NA	TRBJ1-1	TRBV28	NA
TGCGCCAGCGGGAGGGACGGTAGCTCTGGAAACACCATATATTTT	CASGRDGSSGNTIYF	NA	TRBJ1-3	TRBV5-1	NA
TGTGCCAGCAGTTCCGCGGCCTCTGGGGCCAACGTCCTGACTTTC	CASSSAASGANVLTF	once	TRBJ2-6	TRBV27	NA
TGTGCCATCAGCCCCCCTCGGCGGAATGAGCAGTTCTTC	CAISPPRRNEQFF	NA	TRBJ2-1	TRBV10-3	NA
TGTGCCAGCAGCGTAGGTCAGGGGGGAACCTACGAGCAGTACTTC	CASSVGQGGTYEQYF	NA	TRBJ2-7	TRBV9	NA
TGTGCCAGCACCTCTTCTTCACTAGCGGCCGGGGAGCTGTTTTTT	CASTSSSLAAGELFF	NA	TRBJ2-2	TRBV27	TRBD2